A single sample is the source of the 10 T cell receptor beta chains below, sequenced in a study of blood T cell repertoires in COVID-19. Produced via immunoSEQ multiplex PCR; TCRdb's table is partial and in-frame only. The sample includes approximately 190,000 clones, around 84% of them seen just once. The source material was peripheral blood. The receptors come from an elderly man with acute or convalescent COVID-19.

The CDR3 bases are TGTGCCAGCAGCCGAACAAGTAACTATGGCTACACCTTC. It codes for CASSRTSNYGYTF. V gene TRBV6-5 combines with J gene TRBJ1-2; D remains unclear. V was clipped by 6 bases and J by 1 base, with 9 bases between them. The germline gives CDR1 MNHEY, CDR2 SVGAGI. The CDR3 length is 13 residues.

J is TRBJ1-1 and V is TRBV7-3; weak D call: TRBD1 (5 bases). The CDR3 has 13 amino acids. Germline CDR1 reads SGHTA; CDR2 reads FQGTGA. V lost 9 bases and J 1 base, leaving 12 bases between the germline ends. This CDR3 is CASSDSPNTEAFF. CDR3 bases: TGTGCCAGTTCAGACAGCCCGAACACTGAAGCTTTCTTT. Full variable domain (outside the CDR3, taken from reference TRBV7-3 and TRBJ1-1): GAGVSQTPSNKVTEKGKYVELRCDPISGHTALYWYRQSLGQGPEFLIYFQGTGAADDSGLPNDRFFAVRPEGSVSTLKIQRTERGDSAVYLCASSDSPNTEAFFGQGTRLTVV.

The chain combines TRBV9 with TRBJ2-1; a possible D gene is TRBD1 (6 bases). Looked up from germline, CDR1 is SGDLS and CDR2 is YYNGEE. The length of the CDR3 is 12 residues. Trimming left V 1 base short and J 9 bases short, with 8 bases between. The CDR3 sequence is CASSVLRGEQFF. DNA of the CDR3: TGTGCCAGCAGCGTACTCAGGGGTGAGCAGTTCTTC.

V is TRBV20-1 and J is TRBJ2-7; D ambiguous. Trimming removed 3 bases from V and 3 bases from J, with 15 bases in between. Germline CDR1 DFQATT, CDR2 SNEGSKA (reference sequence). The CDR3 is made up of 14 amino acids. The CDR3 DNA reads TGCAGTGCTAGTCCCCCTCTAGGTGTCTACGAGCAGTACTTC. Its translation is CSASPPLGVYEQYF.

This clone appeared once. J is TRBJ1-2 and V is TRBV7-6; 8 bases match TRBD1. The CDR3 is 13 residues long. Germline V gene lookup returns CDR1 SGHVS and CDR2 FNYEAQ. The V segment lost 4 bases and the J segment 7 bases; nucleotides outside the gene matches: 5. The DNA of the CDR3 is TGTGCCAGCAGCTCAGGAGGACAGGGTGGCTACACCTTC. It is translated as CASSSGGQGGYTF. The full variable domain, with the rest looked up from reference TRBV7-6 and TRBJ1-2, is GAGVSQSPRYKVTKRGQDVALRCDPISGHVSLYWYRQALGQGPEFLTYFNYEAQQDKSGLPNDRFSAERPEGSISTLTIQRTEQRDSAMYRCASSSGGQGGYTFGSGTRLTVV.

The chain has TRBV20-1 and TRBJ1-1, with D hard to call. With 3 bases removed from V and 8 bases from J, the gap between germline ends came to 10 bases. Germline V gene data show CDR1 as DFQATT and CDR2 as SNEGSKA (reference sequence). The CDR3 length is 11 residues. CDR3 protein: CSARSGLEAFF. CDR3 coding DNA: TGCAGTGCTAGGAGTGGGCTAGAAGCTTTCTTT.

V gene TRBV11-2 combines with J gene TRBJ1-3; 7 bases fit TRBD1. This CDR3 has 14 residues. The ends lost 3 bases at V and 3 bases at J; junction bases unmatched: 2. Germline V gene data show CDR1 as SGHAT and CDR2 as FQNNGV. CDR3 loop: CASSLTGFGNTIYF. DNA of the CDR3: TGTGCCAGCAGCTTGACAGGGTTTGGAAACACCATATATTTT.

The rearrangement links TRBV5-6 to TRBJ1-4; D gene unclear. V was pared by 4 bases and J by 4 bases, with 8 bases between. In germline, CDR1 is SGHDT, CDR2 YYEEEE. CDR3 length: 13 residues. CDR3 nucleotide sequence: TGTGCCAGCAGCCATCAGATTAATGAAAAACTGTTTTTT. Its protein product is CASSHQINEKLFF. Together with reference TRBV5-6 and TRBJ1-4, the CDR3 gives the full variable domain: DAGVTQSPTHLIKTRGQQVTLRCSPKSGHDTVSWYQQALGQGPQFIFQYYEEEERQRGNFPDRFSGHQFPNYSSELNVNALLLGDSALYLCASSHQINEKLFFGSGTQLSVL.

The chain recombines TRBV19 with TRBJ2-2; perhaps TRBD1 as D (5 bases). V lost 9 bases and J lost 0, with 11 bases in between. Germline loops: CDR1 LNHDA, CDR2 SQIVND (reference sequence). This CDR3 contains 14 residues. The CDR3 region has the DNA TGTGCCAGCAGATGGACACCGAACACCGGGGAGCTGTTTTTT. Amino acid sequence: CASRWTPNTGELFF.

The chain carries TRBV6-5 and TRBJ2-7; D uncertain. The germline V gene has CDR1 MNHEY and CDR2 SVGAGI. The CDR3 sequence is 14 residues long. The germline V and J ends were trimmed by 0 bases and 3 bases, with 9 bases remaining between them. This CDR3 reads CASSYSGSLYEQYF. The DNA for the CDR3 is TGTGCCAGCAGTTACTCGGGCAGTCTCTACGAGCAGTACTTC.